Each of the 23 T cell receptor beta chains below was sequenced from the same sample in a study of T cell responses to AZD1222 COVID-19 vaccine. This table comes from immunoSEQ multiplex PCR, and its TCRdb copy is limited to in-frame clones, with some not included. Counted here are around 140,000 clones, roughly 91% occurring once; the ten biggest clones make up 9.1%. The material was peripheral blood, obtained on day 0 of AZD1222 vaccination. Receptor source: an adult in good health.

Of note for this clone: A junction end diverges from the germline sequence, so it may reflect a read error. The gene calls are TRBV23-1 and TRBJ1-6, with D uncertain. TRBV23-1 is filed as an ORF, its function uncertain. The CDR3 has 16 residues. The CDR3 loop reads CASCHHGEGPLTPLHF. The CDR3 coding sequence is TGCGCCAGCTGTCACCACGGGGAGGGCCCCTTGACACCCCTCCACTTT.

CDR3 amino acids: CASRGGLDQPQHF. The CDR3 DNA is TGTGCCAGCAGGGGTGGTTTGGACCAGCCCCAGCATTTT. The chain employs TRBV2 and TRBJ1-5; no firm D call. Germline V gene lookup returns CDR1 SNHLY and CDR2 FYNNEI. The CDR3 spans 13 residues. Trimming left V 6 bases short and J 7 bases short, with 13 bases between.

This sequence joins TRBV19 and TRBJ1-2; 7 bases fit TRBD1. In germline, CDR1 is LNHDA, CDR2 SQIVND (reference sequence). V lost 9 bases, J lost 5 bases, and 15 bases stayed unmatched. The CDR3 is 15 amino acids. CDR3 amino acids: CASTRRQGFWYGYTF. As DNA, the CDR3 is TGTGCCAGCACCCGAAGACAGGGTTTTTGGTATGGCTACACCTTC.

V gene TRBV27 combines with J gene TRBJ1-2, with a possible D match to TRBD1 (5 bases). The CDR3 runs 12 residues. Trimming took 3 bases from V and 10 from J, leaving 12 bases between them. Per the germline V gene, CDR1 is MNHEY and CDR2 is SMNVEV (reference sequence). DNA of the CDR3: TGTGCCAGCAGTTTTTCGGGGGGAGACTACACCTTC. This encodes CASSFSGGDYTF.

The V gene is TRBV11-3, the J gene TRBJ2-7, with D tentatively TRBD1 or TRBD2 (6 bases each). V was trimmed by 1 base and J by 2 bases, leaving 12 bases between them. CDR1 SGHNT and CDR2 YENEEA come from the germline V gene. The CDR3 spans 15 residues. CDR3 region: CASSLGSGGPYEQYF. Here the CDR3 DNA reads TGTGCCAGCAGCTTAGGCTCCGGGGGCCCCTACGAGCAGTACTTC.

V usage is TRBV5-1 and J usage is TRBJ1-1, with a possible D match to TRBD1 (5 bases). The CDR3 contains 16 residues. In germline, CDR1 is SGHRS, CDR2 YFSETQ. The V and J ends lost 0 bases and 1 base respectively, with 13 bases between them. CDR3 protein: CASSLAVGERNTEAFF. CDR3 DNA: TGCGCCAGCAGCTTGGCGGTAGGGGAGAGGAACACTGAAGCTTTCTTT.

The genes are TRBV19 and TRBJ2-2; TRBD2 is a possible D gene (5 bases). The CDR3 loop spans 15 amino acids. The V and J ends lost 6 bases and 1 base respectively, with 12 bases between them. Germline V CDR1 and CDR2: LNHDA, SQIVND (reference sequence). In nucleotides, the CDR3 is TGTGCCAGTAGGGGAGCTCAAATGAACACCGGGGAGCTGTTTTTT. It is translated as CASRGAQMNTGELFF.

V and J are TRBV28 and TRBJ2-5; D remains ambiguous. V lost 1 base to trimming and J lost 5 bases, with 5 bases between them. Germline loops: CDR1 MDHEN, CDR2 SYDVKM. The CDR3 spans 12 residues. CDR3 protein: CASSLLGETQYF. CDR3 coding DNA: TGTGCCAGCAGTTTATTGGGGGAGACCCAGTACTTC.

The J gene is TRBJ1-1, the V gene TRBV6-5; D not certain. Looked up from germline, CDR1 is MNHEY and CDR2 is SVGAGI. Trimming removed 8 bases at V and 6 bases at J, with 10 bases between. This CDR3 spans 11 amino acids. This chain's CDR3 is CASRGGAEAFF. The CDR3 DNA reads TGTGCCAGCCGGGGTGGAGCTGAAGCTTTCTTT.

The chain links TRBV24-1 to TRBJ2-3; 11 bases match TRBD2. The V gene end was trimmed by 6 bases and the J gene end by 0 bases; junction bases not matched to a gene: 10. The CDR3 contains 18 residues. The germline CDR1 and CDR2 sequences are KGHDR and SFDVKD. This CDR3 is CATSPGLADLTSTDTQYF. The CDR3 DNA follows: TGTGCCACCAGTCCGGGACTAGCGGATTTAACAAGCACAGATACGCAGTATTTT.

The V call is TRBV4-3, the J call TRBJ2-3; 12 bases map to TRBD2. CDR1 LGHNA and CDR2 YSLEER come from the germline V gene. The CDR3 loop spans 16 amino acids. V lost 3 bases, J lost 5 bases, and 6 bases stayed unmatched. CDR3 coding DNA: TGCGCCAGCAGCCAGGAACTAGCGGGGGGTCGAGATACGCAGTATTTT. Amino acid sequence: CASSQELAGGRDTQYF.

CDR3 DNA: TGTGCCAGCAGGGGACAGGTCCCTTCCTACGAGCAGTACTTC. Encoded protein: CASRGQVPSYEQYF. The chain combines TRBV28 with TRBJ2-7; 8 nucleotides agree with TRBD1. Germline CDR1 is MDHEN and CDR2 is SYDVKM. The CDR3 is 14 amino acids. V lost 6 bases to trimming and J lost 1 base; unmatched junction nucleotides: 5.

CDR3 in amino acids: CAWSGIHRGYTEAFF. The CDR3 nucleotides are TGTGCCTGGAGTGGAATTCATAGGGGCTACACTGAAGCTTTCTTT. The chain links TRBV30 to TRBJ1-1; the D gene is possibly TRBD1 (5 bases). This CDR3 has 15 residues. V was cut by 1 base and J by 3 bases, with 15 bases left in between. The germline V gene has CDR1 GTSNPN and CDR2 SVGIG (reference sequence).

The chain links TRBV28 to TRBJ1-2; tentative D call: TRBD1 (5 bases). Germline V lookup: CDR1 MDHEN, CDR2 SYDVKM. Between the trimmed V and J ends, which lost 4 bases and 5 bases, there was a span of 14 bases. The CDR3 is made up of 14 amino acids. DNA for the CDR3: TGTGCCAGCAGTTCCCCGGGGGGATGGTATGGCTACACCTTC. This codes for CASSSPGGWYGYTF.

V usage is TRBV5-4 and J usage is TRBJ1-2; D may be TRBD1 (6 bases). The CDR3 is 15 amino acids. V was cut by 2 bases and J by 2 bases, with 13 bases left in between. Germline V CDR1 and CDR2: SGHNT, YYREEE (reference sequence). CDR3 region: CASSLGGGGNYGYTF. The CDR3 nucleotides read TGTGCCAGCAGCTTAGGAGGGGGGGGCAACTATGGCTACACCTTC.

This chain links TRBV7-2 with TRBJ1-1; D is possibly TRBD1 (6 bases). This CDR3 comprises 15 residues. The V gene lost 5 bases and the J gene lost 0 bases, with 13 bases spanning the gap. Germline V gene sequence: CDR1 SGHTA, CDR2 FQGNSA. CDR3 sequence: CASSPDRPLNTEAFF. In DNA, the CDR3 is TGTGCCAGCAGCCCGGACAGACCTTTGAACACTGAAGCTTTCTTT.

The chain couples TRBV3-1 (or the pseudogene TRBV3-2) to TRBJ2-5, with 8 bases fitting TRBD1. The CDR3 spans 14 residues. The V gene's germline CDR1 is LGHDT and CDR2 YNNKEL (reference sequence). V gave up 4 bases and J gave up 3 bases; unmatched junction bases: 4. CDR3 loop: CASSRPDREETQYF. For the CDR3, the DNA is TGTGCCAGCAGCCGACCGGACAGGGAAGAGACCCAGTACTTC.

The chain couples TRBV5-6 to TRBJ2-1; unclear D gene. Per the germline V gene, CDR1 is SGHDT and CDR2 is YYEEEE. The CDR3 contains 14 residues. The V and J ends lost 5 bases and 0 bases respectively, with 9 bases between them. The CDR3: CASRGESSYNEQFF. The CDR3 coding sequence is TGTGCCAGCAGGGGCGAGAGCTCCTACAATGAGCAGTTCTTC.

This clone has just one count. V usage is TRBV6-1 and J usage is TRBJ2-2, with 9 nucleotides matching TRBD1. J lost 3 bases, V lost 1 base, and 12 bases had no gene match. Germline assignment: CDR1 MNHNS and CDR2 SASEGT. The CDR3 is 19 amino acids. The CDR3 DNA follows: TGTGCCAGCAGTGAAGACCGGAACAGGGGGCATCGCTACACCGGGGAGCTGTTTTTT. Its protein is CASSEDRNRGHRYTGELFF.

The genes are TRBV18 and TRBJ1-2; 8 nucleotides align to TRBD1. CDR3 length: 15 residues. After removal of 0 bases from V and 7 bases from J, the junction contained 7 bases not matched to a gene. The germline V gene encodes CDR1 KGHSH and CDR2 LQKENI. CDR3 nucleotide sequence: TGTGCCAGCTCACCACCAAGCCGGGACAGGACTGGCTACACCTTC. Translated: CASSPPSRDRTGYTF.

The CDR3 nucleotides read TGTGCCACCAGCAGGGGGGGCGGTGAGCAGTTCTTC. Translated: CATSRGGGEQFF. The chain couples TRBV15 to TRBJ2-1; D assignment may be TRBD1 or TRBD2 (6 bases each). Germline assignment: CDR1 LNHNV and CDR2 YYDKDF (reference sequence). Between the trimmed V and J ends, which lost 3 bases and 9 bases, there was a span of 9 bases. The CDR3 length is 12 residues.

The genes are TRBV19 and TRBJ1-5; 8 nucleotides line up with TRBD1. V trimming: 5 bases; J trimming: 2 bases; junction bases outside the gene matches: 5. The germline V gene encodes CDR1 LNHDA and CDR2 SQIVND (reference sequence). The CDR3 spans 15 residues. The CDR3, as DNA: TGTGCCAGTAGTCCCTCGGACAGGGGCAATCAGCCCCAGCATTTT. Its protein product is CASSPSDRGNQPQHF.

The chain joins TRBV10-3 to TRBJ2-3; D is possibly TRBD1 (6 bases). Germline CDR1 and CDR2: ENHRY and SYGVKD. This CDR3 region has 18 residues. The V end was cut by 0 bases, the J end by 2 bases, with 18 bases between. The CDR3 DNA sequence: TGTGCCATCAGTGAGTCAAGGACAGCTTATAGCCACACAGATACGCAGTATTTT. Its translation is CAISESRTAYSHTDTQYF.